This TCR beta chain is from a study of intratumoral heterogeneity in liver cancer. Study-level findings and limits: RNA-seq estimates of regional tumor-infiltrating lymphocyte burden differences were reportedly confirmed by TCR sequencing.

In this sample, this clone turned up a few times. The antigen remains undetermined. Method: immunoSEQ multiplex PCR; TCRdb's copy keeps in-frame clones and lacks some. The sample consists of thousands of clones, approximately 60% of them appearing once. Each tumour sample represents a distinct, spatially separated region of the hepatocellular carcinoma nodule. Sampled areas showed no macroscopic evidence of necrosis or hemorrhage. CDR1 and CDR2 from the germline V gene are SGHDT and YYEEEE. This CDR3 region has 12 residues. V was pared by 1 base and J by 8 bases, with 2 bases of the junction left unmatched.

The material sequenced was tumor tissue, taken before any cancer treatment. V is TRBV5-6 and J is TRBJ1-1, with 7 bases fitting TRBD1. The receptor comes from a man between 65 and 80 years old with hepatocellular carcinoma. CDR3 sequence: CASSLTGVEAFF. CDR3 DNA: TGTGCCAGCAGCTTGACAGGGGTAGAAGCTTTCTTT.